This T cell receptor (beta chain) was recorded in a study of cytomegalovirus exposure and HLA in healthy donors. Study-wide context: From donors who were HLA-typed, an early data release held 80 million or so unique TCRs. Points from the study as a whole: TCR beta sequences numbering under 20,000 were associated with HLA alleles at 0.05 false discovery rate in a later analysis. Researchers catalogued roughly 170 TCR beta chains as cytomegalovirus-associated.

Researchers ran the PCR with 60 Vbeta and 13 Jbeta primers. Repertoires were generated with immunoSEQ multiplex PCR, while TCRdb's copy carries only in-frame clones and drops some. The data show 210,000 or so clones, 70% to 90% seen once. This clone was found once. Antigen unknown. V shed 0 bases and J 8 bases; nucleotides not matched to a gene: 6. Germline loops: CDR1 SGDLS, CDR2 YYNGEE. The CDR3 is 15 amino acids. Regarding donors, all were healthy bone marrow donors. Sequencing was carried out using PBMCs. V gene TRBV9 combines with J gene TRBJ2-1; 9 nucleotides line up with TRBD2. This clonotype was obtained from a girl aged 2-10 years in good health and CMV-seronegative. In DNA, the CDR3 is TGTGCCAGCAGCGTAGGGGGACTAGCTAGACATGAGCAGTTCTTC. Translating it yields CASSVGGLARHEQFF.